The source of this T cell receptor (beta chain) is a study of blood T cell repertoires in COVID-19. About the study: Acute and convalescent COVID-19 specimens originated in the United States, Italy and Spain. Sample material is recorded as cDNA or gDNA derived from T cells, B-cell-depleted T cells, or PBMCs.

Original processing methods: Amplified reference gene primers provided the basis for estimating nucleated cell counts. Generated by immunoSEQ multiplex PCR, the TCRdb table keeps only in-frame clones and is missing some. The V and J calls and clone size come from that table; D and trimming were worked out from the DNA. The sample holds approximately 290,000 clones, approximately 91% seen once. The source is a woman in her sixties or seventies with acute or convalescent COVID-19. Material for sequencing was peripheral blood.

In nucleotides, the CDR3 is TGTGCCAGCAGTTTTGGGACACAGGGGGACACAGATACGCAGTATTTT. It is translated as CASSFGTQGDTDTQYF. The V gene is TRBV28, the J gene TRBJ2-3; 8 nucleotides align to TRBD1. The CDR3 has 16 amino acids. V was clipped by 3 bases and J by 2 bases; unmatched bases: 7. Germline V gives CDR1 MDHEN, CDR2 SYDVKM.